The 25 T cell receptor beta chains reported below all come from one sample, sequenced in a study of OX40 agonist ivuxolimab in advanced cancers. Using immunoSEQ multiplex PCR, the repertoire was profiled, and TCRdb retains in-frame clones only, with some absent. In the table there are some 18,000 clones, approximately 83% of which are singletons. The sequencing used CD4+ or CD8+ T cells sorted from blood, collected in a trial of the OX40 agonist ivuxolimab. The receptors originated from an adult with an advanced solid tumor such as melanoma, head and neck, liver or kidney cancer.

The chain employs TRBV6-5 and TRBJ1-1; D gene unclear. V dropped 2 bases and J dropped 1 base, with 11 bases sitting between them. The germline V gene has CDR1 MNHEY and CDR2 SVGAGI. CDR3 length: 15 amino acids. The CDR3 is CASSYSEFSNTEAFF. In DNA form, the CDR3 reads TGTGCCAGCAGTTACAGCGAGTTTTCGAACACTGAAGCTTTCTTT.

The V and J genes are TRBV5-1 and TRBJ2-1; the D gene is possibly TRBD2 (6 bases). Germline-derived CDR1 and CDR2 are SGHRS and YFSETQ. The length of the CDR3 is 17 residues. The V gene lost 2 bases and the J gene lost 0 bases, with 15 bases spanning the gap. The CDR3 coding sequence is TGCGCCAGCAGCTTCTTTGGGGGGTTCAGCTCCTACAATGAGCAGTTCTTC. It codes for CASSFFGGFSSYNEQFF. Full variable domain (missing parts from reference TRBV5-1 and TRBJ2-1): KAGVTQTPRYLIKTRGQQVTLSCSPISGHRSVSWYQQTPGQGLQFLFEYFSETQRNKGNFPGRFSGRQFSNSRSEMNVSTLELGDSALYLCASSFFGGFSSYNEQFFGPGTRLTVL.

The CDR3 loop is CASSSPQGSNEQFF. The CDR3 nucleotides are TGTGCCAGCAGCTCGCCACAGGGGTCAAATGAGCAGTTCTTC. The chain carries TRBV11-2 and TRBJ2-1; 7 positions agree with TRBD1. Germline CDR1 and CDR2: SGHAT and FQNNGV. The ends lost 4 bases at V and 7 bases at J; junction bases unmatched: 7. The CDR3 length is 14 residues.

The chain is built from TRBV13 and TRBJ2-1, with D tentatively TRBD2 (5 bases). With 3 bases removed from V and 0 bases from J, the gap between germline ends came to 15 bases. There are 17 residues in the CDR3. Germline values: CDR1 PRHDT, CDR2 FYEKMQ (reference sequence). Written as DNA, the CDR3 is TGTGCCAGCAGCTTCATTACGACTGGGAGCTCCTACAATGAGCAGTTCTTC. Translating it yields CASSFITTGSSYNEQFF.

The chain joins TRBV13 to TRBJ2-3; the D gene is possibly TRBD2 (6 bases). Germline V gene sequence: CDR1 PRHDT, CDR2 FYEKMQ (reference sequence). The CDR3 has 14 amino acids. V was clipped by 7 bases and J by 1 base, with 12 bases between them. In DNA, the CDR3 is TGTGCCAGCAACAACGGGAGAGGCACAGATACGCAGTATTTT. Translated: CASNNGRGTDTQYF.

The V and J genes are TRBV28 and TRBJ2-7; 9 bases are a match to TRBD1. The trim removed 7 bases at V and 6 bases at J, leaving 16 bases unmatched. This CDR3 region has 16 residues. Germline V gene sequence: CDR1 MDHEN, CDR2 SYDVKM. CDR3 nucleotides: TGTGCCAGCAATCCCTTCCCCACAGGGGGCTGGCTCGAGCAGTACTTC. Translation: CASNPFPTGGWLEQYF.

This chain joins TRBV27 and TRBJ2-3; D is possibly TRBD2 (6 bases). The germline gives CDR1 MNHEY, CDR2 SMNVEV (reference sequence). V lost 5 bases to trimming and J lost 2 bases, with 17 bases between them. The CDR3 has 16 amino acids. Written as DNA, the CDR3 is TGTGCCAGCAGTCCGGCCTCGGAGGGGACCACAGATACGCAGTATTTT. Protein product: CASSPASEGTTDTQYF.

CDR3 in DNA: TGTGCCAGCGGGGGCAGGGACGAGAACACAGATACGCAGTATTTT. Protein: CASGGRDENTDTQYF. The V call is TRBV7-9, the J call TRBJ2-3, with D tentatively TRBD1 (6 bases). Trimming took 8 bases from V and 2 from J, leaving 17 bases between them. The CDR3 spans 15 residues. Per the germline V gene, CDR1 is SEHNR and CDR2 is FQNEAQ (reference sequence).

The chain couples TRBV23-1 to TRBJ2-5, with a weak D call TRBD1 (5 bases). With the DNA end fitting TRBJ2-7 better, the J assignment may be wrong. TRBV23-1 is classed as an ORF, of uncertain function. This CDR3 spans 15 amino acids. CDR3 DNA: TGCGCCAGCAGTCAATTTAAGGGGTTAGGCTACGAGCAGTACTTC. It specifies CASSQFKGLGYEQYF.

V usage is TRBV6-5 and J usage is TRBJ2-7; D ambiguous. The CDR3 sequence is 10 residues long. Germline V gene data show CDR1 as MNHEY and CDR2 as SVGAGI. The V and J ends lost 8 bases and 5 bases respectively, with 7 bases between them. The CDR3 spells CASRWDEQYF. The CDR3 nucleotides read TGTGCCAGCCGATGGGACGAGCAGTACTTC.

The chain joins TRBV27 to TRBJ1-5, with D possibly matching TRBD1 (5 bases). V lost 2 bases and J lost 5, with 10 bases in between. Germline loops: CDR1 MNHEY, CDR2 SMNVEV (reference sequence). This CDR3 spans 14 amino acids. CDR3 bases: TGTGCCAGCAGTTTAGGGGGAGATTATCAGCCCCAGCATTTT. Its translation: CASSLGGDYQPQHF.

The chain has TRBV2 and TRBJ2-7, with TRBD2 matching over 8 bases. CDR1 is SNHLY, CDR2 FYNNEI, per germline. Trimming took 3 bases from V and 0 from J; bases not matched to a gene: 1. The CDR3 contains 14 residues. The CDR3 nucleotides are TGTGCCAGCAGTGAGGGGACTAGCTCCTACGAGCAGTACTTC. Its protein is CASSEGTSSYEQYF.

V usage is TRBV19 and J usage is TRBJ2-2; TRBD1 agrees at 10 bases. J gave up 5 bases and V 9 bases, and 3 bases lay outside the gene matches. This CDR3 has 13 residues. Germline CDR1 and CDR2: LNHDA and SQIVND (reference sequence). The CDR3 sequence: CASLGQGTGELFF. The CDR3 DNA reads as TGTGCCAGCCTGGGACAGGGGACCGGGGAGCTGTTTTTT.

This clone was recorded a few times. V usage is TRBV30 and J usage is TRBJ1-1; 7 positions agree with TRBD1. The CDR3 is 13 residues long. Trimming removed 5 bases from V and 0 bases from J; junction bases left unmatched: 3. Germline loops: CDR1 GTSNPN, CDR2 SVGIG (reference sequence). CDR3 sequence: CAWSGQLNTEAFF. CDR3 sequence (DNA): TGTGCCTGGTCGGGACAGTTGAACACTGAAGCTTTCTTT.

The V call is TRBV28, the J call TRBJ1-1; D is possibly TRBD1 (6 bases). The CDR3 runs to 12 residues. Trimming shortened V by 7 bases and J by 6 bases, and 12 bases separated the two germline ends. CDR1 is MDHEN and CDR2 is SYDVKM in the germline V gene. Written as DNA, the CDR3 is TGTGCCAGCAACTTCCCAGGGGCTGAAGCTTTCTTT. Translation gives CASNFPGAEAFF. Together with reference TRBV28 and TRBJ1-1, the CDR3 gives the full variable domain: DVKVTQSSRYLVKRTGEKVFLECVQDMDHENMFWYRQDPGLGLRLIYFSYDVKMKEKGDIPEGYSVSREKKERFSLILESASTNQTSMYLCASNFPGAEAFFGQGTRLTVV.

Of note for this clone: A read error is likely, as this CDR3 ends without the conserved phenylalanine or tryptophan. Because the CDR3's place on the DNA is in doubt, the DNA is left out and the CDR3 is given as listed by TCRdb. The genes are TRBV6-5 and TRBJ1-1; TRBD1 is taken as the D call from the table, unchecked against the DNA. The CDR3 extends over 9 residues, inclusive of both ends. Germline CDR1 and CDR2: MNHEY and SVGAGI. CDR3 protein: CASSPKGQV.

The J gene is TRBJ2-1, the V gene TRBV19; D call uncertain. CDR1 and CDR2 (germline): LNHDA, SQIVND (reference sequence). This CDR3 has 13 amino acids. Trimming took off 1 base at V and 7 bases at J, with 8 bases between the two ends. CDR3 sequence (DNA): TGTGCCAGTAGTATAGGGCCCGCAAATGAGCAGTTCTTC. This translates into CASSIGPANEQFF.

The genes are TRBV27 and TRBJ2-7; D not resolved. CDR1 is MNHEY and CDR2 is SMNVEV in the germline V gene (reference sequence). Trimming stripped 2 bases from V and 6 bases from J, with 8 bases between. This CDR3 has 12 residues. The CDR3 coding sequence is TGTGCCAGCAGTTTACTAGGACGCGAGCAGTACTTC. Amino acid sequence: CASSLLGREQYF.

This sequence joins TRBV11-2 and TRBJ2-2; 8 bases are a match to TRBD1. J was trimmed by 5 bases and V by 4 bases; bases with no gene match: 9. CDR1 is SGHAT, CDR2 FQNNGV, per germline. This CDR3 region has 16 residues. DNA for the CDR3: TGTGCCAGCAGCTCCCCCCGAAGGGACAGGACCGGGGAGCTGTTTTTT. Translated: CASSSPRRDRTGELFF.

The chain couples TRBV29-1 to TRBJ2-3; 7 nucleotides line up with TRBD2. With V trimmed by 1 base and J by 4 bases, 8 bases remained unmatched. The CDR3 length is 15 residues. CDR1 and CDR2 from the germline V gene are SQVTM and ANQGSEA. CDR3 sequence reads: CSVEVARLASDTQYF. The DNA for the CDR3 is TGCAGCGTTGAAGTTGCGAGACTAGCATCAGATACGCAGTATTTT.

This clone has a handful of counts. CDR3 sequence: CASASQGRDGYTF. CDR3 DNA: TGTGCCAGCGCCTCACAGGGGAGGGATGGCTACACCTTC. The chain carries TRBV6-5 and TRBJ1-2, with 7 bases matching TRBD1. The V gene's germline CDR1 is MNHEY and CDR2 SVGAGI. The V segment lost 8 bases and the J segment 6 bases; nucleotides outside the gene matches: 9. The CDR3 runs to 13 residues.

The chain carries TRBV28 and TRBJ2-5, with 8 bases matching TRBD1. Germline lookup yields CDR1 MDHEN and CDR2 SYDVKM. Trimming removed 5 bases from V and 4 bases from J; junction bases left unmatched: 6. This CDR3 is built from 14 residues. CDR3 sequence reads: CASSRTGNPETQYF. The CDR3 DNA reads TGTGCCAGCAGTCGGACAGGGAATCCAGAGACCCAGTACTTC.

This sequence joins TRBV18 and TRBJ2-6, with D maybe TRBD2 (6 bases). The CDR3 loop spans 16 amino acids. Germline lookup yields CDR1 KGHSH and CDR2 LQKENI. V was clipped by 2 bases and J by 2 bases, with 10 bases between them. CDR3 in amino acids: CASSPGGGAGANVLTF. CDR3 bases: TGTGCCAGCTCACCAGGGGGAGGTGCTGGGGCCAACGTCCTGACTTTC. Variable domain in full (rest from reference TRBV18 and TRBJ2-6): NAGVMQNPRHLVRRRGQEARLRCSPMKGHSHVYWYRQLPEEGLKFMVYLQKENIIDESGMPKERFSAEFPKEGPSILRIQQVVRGDSAAYFCASSPGGGAGANVLTFGAGSRLTVL.

This clone was seen just once. CDR3 sequence reads: CASSLSSGSDEQFF. DNA of the CDR3: TGTGCCAGCAGTTTATCGAGCGGGAGTGATGAGCAGTTCTTC. This chain connects TRBV28 to TRBJ2-1; 8 bases agree with TRBD2. CDR3 length: 14 amino acids. Trimming took 1 base from V and 8 from J; bases not matched to a gene: 4. Germline CDR1 and CDR2: MDHEN and SYDVKM.

This rearrangement joins TRBV5-8 to TRBJ2-1; the D is unclear. Looked up from germline, CDR1 is SGHTS and CDR2 is YDEGEE. Between the trimmed V and J ends, which lost 4 bases and 0 bases, there was a span of 5 bases. The CDR3 covers 13 residues. The CDR3 region is CASSQSSYNEQFF. CDR3 sequence (DNA): TGTGCCAGCAGCCAAAGCTCCTACAATGAGCAGTTCTTC.